This TCR beta chain was documented in a study of T cell responses to AZD1222 COVID-19 vaccine. Overall study: Pooling covered second doses at about 4 or about 12 weeks. Study-wide points: Just a handful of people given AZD1222 tested seropositive at baseline. Spike-wide coverage was observed for vaccine-associated CD4 TCRs, with dominant responses at 160-218 and 743-854.

The CDR3 has 13 residues. Trimming pared 7 bases from V and 7 bases from J, leaving 16 bases between. In germline, CDR1 is SQVTM, CDR2 ANQGSEA. Clones were sequenced by immunoSEQ multiplex PCR, and TCRdb holds only the in-frame ones, with some missing. This table holds around 140,000 clones, over 90% found once. A word on this clone: Antigen specificity is unknown.

The receptor was isolated from an adult in good health. The source material was peripheral blood, sampled on day 0 of AZD1222 vaccination. The V call is TRBV29-1, the J call TRBJ2-2; D may be TRBD1 (6 bases). CDR3 loop: CSGGQRTGGELFF. The DNA of the CDR3 is TGCAGCGGCGGACAGAGAACAGGCGGGGAGCTGTTTTTT.